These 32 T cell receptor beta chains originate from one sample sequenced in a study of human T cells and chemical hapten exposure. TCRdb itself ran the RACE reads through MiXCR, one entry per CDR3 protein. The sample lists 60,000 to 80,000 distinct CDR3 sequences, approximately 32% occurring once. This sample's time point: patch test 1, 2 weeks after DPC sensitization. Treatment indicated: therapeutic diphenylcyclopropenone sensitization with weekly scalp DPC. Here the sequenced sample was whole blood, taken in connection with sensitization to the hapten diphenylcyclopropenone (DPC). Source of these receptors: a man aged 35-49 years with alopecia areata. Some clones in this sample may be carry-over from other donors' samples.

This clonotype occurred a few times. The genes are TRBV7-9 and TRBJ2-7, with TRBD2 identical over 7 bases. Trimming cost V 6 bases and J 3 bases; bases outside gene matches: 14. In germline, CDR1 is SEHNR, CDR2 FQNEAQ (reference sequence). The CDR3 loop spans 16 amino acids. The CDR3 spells CASSPPVGTGGYEQYF. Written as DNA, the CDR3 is TGTGCCAGCAGTCCTCCGGTAGGGACGGGGGGCTACGAGCAGTACTTC. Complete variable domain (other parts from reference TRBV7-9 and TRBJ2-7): DTGVSQNPRHKITKRGQNVTFRCDPISEHNRLYWYRQTLGQGPEFLTYFQNEAQLEKSRLLSDRFSAERPKGSFSTLEIQRTEQGDSAMYLCASSPPVGTGGYEQYFGPGTRLTVT.

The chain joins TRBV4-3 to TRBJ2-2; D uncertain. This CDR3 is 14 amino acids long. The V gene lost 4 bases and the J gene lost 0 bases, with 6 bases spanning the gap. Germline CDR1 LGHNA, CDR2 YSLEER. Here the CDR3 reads CASSPGPNTGELFF. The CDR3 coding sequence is TGCGCCAGCAGCCCCGGGCCGAACACCGGGGAGCTGTTTTTT.

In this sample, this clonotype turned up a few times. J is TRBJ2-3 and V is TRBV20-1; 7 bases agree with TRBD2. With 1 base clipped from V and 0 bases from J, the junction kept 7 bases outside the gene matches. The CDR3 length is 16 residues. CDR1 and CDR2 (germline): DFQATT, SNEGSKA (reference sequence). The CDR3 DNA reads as TGCAGTGCTAGAGGTGCCCTAGCGGACAGCACAGATACGCAGTATTTT. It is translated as CSARGALADSTDTQYF.

In DNA, the CDR3 is TGTGCCATCAGGGAACAGGGAGTCGATGGCTACACCTTC. The encoded protein is CAIREQGVDGYTF. The chain is built from TRBV10-3 and TRBJ1-2, with a tentative D call TRBD1 (6 bases). CDR3 length: 13 residues. V lost 6 bases and J 6 bases, leaving 14 bases between the germline ends. Germline V gene lookup returns CDR1 ENHRY and CDR2 SYGVKD.

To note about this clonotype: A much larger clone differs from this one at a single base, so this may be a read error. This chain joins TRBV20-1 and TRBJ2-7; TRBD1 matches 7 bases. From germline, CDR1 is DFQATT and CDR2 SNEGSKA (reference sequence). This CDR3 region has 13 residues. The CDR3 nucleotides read TGCGGTGCCGATGGGGACAGCCAGCACGAGCAGTACTTC. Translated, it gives CGADGDSQHEQYF.

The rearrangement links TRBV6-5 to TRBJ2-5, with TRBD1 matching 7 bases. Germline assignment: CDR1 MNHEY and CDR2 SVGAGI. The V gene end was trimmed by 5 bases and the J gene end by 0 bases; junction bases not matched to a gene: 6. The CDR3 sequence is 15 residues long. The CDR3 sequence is CASSPKGQNQETQYF. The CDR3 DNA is TGTGCCAGCAGTCCGAAGGGACAGAACCAAGAGACCCAGTACTTC.

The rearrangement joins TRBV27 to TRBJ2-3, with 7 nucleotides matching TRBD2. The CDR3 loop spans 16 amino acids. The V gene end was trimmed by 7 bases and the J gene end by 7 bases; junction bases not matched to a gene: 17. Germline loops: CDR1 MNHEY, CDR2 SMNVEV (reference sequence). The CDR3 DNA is TGTGCCAGCATGGACCCGCGGGGGAGGGCCATGAATACGCAGTATTTT. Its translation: CASMDPRGRAMNTQYF.

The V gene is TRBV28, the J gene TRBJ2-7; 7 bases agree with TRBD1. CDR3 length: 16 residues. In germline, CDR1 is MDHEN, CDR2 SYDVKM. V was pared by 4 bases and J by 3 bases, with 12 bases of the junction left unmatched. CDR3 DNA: TGTGCCAGCAGTTCTCCACAGACAGGGCTTGACTACGAGCAGTACTTC. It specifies CASSSPQTGLDYEQYF. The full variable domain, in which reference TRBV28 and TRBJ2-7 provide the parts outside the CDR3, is DVKVTQSSRYLVKRTGEKVFLECVQDMDHENMFWYRQDPGLGLRLIYFSYDVKMKEKGDIPEGYSVSREKKERFSLILESASTNQTSMYLCASSSPQTGLDYEQYFGPGTRLTVT.

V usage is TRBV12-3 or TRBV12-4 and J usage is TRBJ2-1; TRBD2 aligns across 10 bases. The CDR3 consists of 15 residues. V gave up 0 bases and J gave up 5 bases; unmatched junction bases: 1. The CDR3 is CASSLAGLANNEQFF. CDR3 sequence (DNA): TGTGCCAGCAGTTTAGCGGGACTAGCGAACAATGAGCAGTTCTTC.

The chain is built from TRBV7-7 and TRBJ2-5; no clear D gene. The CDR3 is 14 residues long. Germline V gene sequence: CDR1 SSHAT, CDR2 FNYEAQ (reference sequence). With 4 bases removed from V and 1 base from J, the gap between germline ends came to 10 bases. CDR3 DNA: TGTGCCAGCAGCTCGGGTGGTATCCAAGAGACCCAGTACTTC. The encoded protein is CASSSGGIQETQYF.

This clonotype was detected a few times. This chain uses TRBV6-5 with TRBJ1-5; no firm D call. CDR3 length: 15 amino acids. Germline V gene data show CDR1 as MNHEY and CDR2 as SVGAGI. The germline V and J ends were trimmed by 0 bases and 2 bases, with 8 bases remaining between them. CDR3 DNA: TGTGCCAGCAGTTACTCGCTCGGGGGCAATCAGCCCCAGCATTTT. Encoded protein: CASSYSLGGNQPQHF.

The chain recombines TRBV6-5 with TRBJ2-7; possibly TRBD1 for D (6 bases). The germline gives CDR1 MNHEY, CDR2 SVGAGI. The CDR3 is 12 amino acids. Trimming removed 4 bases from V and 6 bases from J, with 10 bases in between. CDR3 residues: CASSFQGSEQYF. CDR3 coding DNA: TGTGCCAGCAGTTTTCAGGGGAGCGAGCAGTACTTC.

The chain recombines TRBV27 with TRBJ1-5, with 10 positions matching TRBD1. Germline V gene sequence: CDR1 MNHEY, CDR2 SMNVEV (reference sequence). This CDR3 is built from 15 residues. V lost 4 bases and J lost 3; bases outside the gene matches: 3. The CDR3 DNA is TGTGCCAGCAGTTGGGGACAGGGGTTCAATCAGCCCCAGCATTTT. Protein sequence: CASSWGQGFNQPQHF.

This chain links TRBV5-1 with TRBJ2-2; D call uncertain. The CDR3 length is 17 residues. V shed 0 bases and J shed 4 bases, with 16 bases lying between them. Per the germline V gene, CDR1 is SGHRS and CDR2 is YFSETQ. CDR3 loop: CASSLALTELGTGELFF. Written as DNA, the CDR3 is TGCGCCAGCAGCTTGGCCCTGACCGAATTGGGCACCGGGGAGCTGTTTTTT.

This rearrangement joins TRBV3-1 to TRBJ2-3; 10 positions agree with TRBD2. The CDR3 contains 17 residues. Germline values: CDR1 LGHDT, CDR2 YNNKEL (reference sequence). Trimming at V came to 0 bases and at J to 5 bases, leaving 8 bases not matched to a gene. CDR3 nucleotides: TGTGCCAGCAGCCAAGATTTGCTAGCGGGAGTAAGAGATACGCAGTATTTT. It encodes CASSQDLLAGVRDTQYF.

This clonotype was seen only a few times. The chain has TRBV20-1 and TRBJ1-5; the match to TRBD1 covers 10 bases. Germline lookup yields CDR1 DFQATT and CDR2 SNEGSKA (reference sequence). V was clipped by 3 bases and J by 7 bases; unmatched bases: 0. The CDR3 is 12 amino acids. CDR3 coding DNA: TGCAGTGCTAGGACAGGGGGCCAGCCCCAGCATTTT. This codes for CSARTGGQPQHF.

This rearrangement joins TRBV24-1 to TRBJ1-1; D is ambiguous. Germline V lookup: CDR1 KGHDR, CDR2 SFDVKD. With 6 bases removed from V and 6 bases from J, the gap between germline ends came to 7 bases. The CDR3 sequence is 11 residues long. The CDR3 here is CATSWGPEAFF. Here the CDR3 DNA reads TGTGCCACCAGTTGGGGTCCTGAAGCTTTCTTT.

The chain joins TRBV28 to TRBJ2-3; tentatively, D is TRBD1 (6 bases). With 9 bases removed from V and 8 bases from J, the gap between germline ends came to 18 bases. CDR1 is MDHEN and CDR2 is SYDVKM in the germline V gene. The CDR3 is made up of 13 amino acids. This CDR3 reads CASSTGSTGTQYF. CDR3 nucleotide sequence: TGTGCCAGTTCGACAGGTTCTACGGGTACGCAGTATTTT.

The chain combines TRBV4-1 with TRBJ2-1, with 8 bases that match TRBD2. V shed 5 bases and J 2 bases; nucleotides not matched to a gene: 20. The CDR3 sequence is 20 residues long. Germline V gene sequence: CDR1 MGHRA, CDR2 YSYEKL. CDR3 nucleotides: TGCGCCAGCAGCTCTCGCAAGATCCCAGCCGGCGGGGGGACCTACAATGAGCAGTTCTTC. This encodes CASSSRKIPAGGGTYNEQFF.

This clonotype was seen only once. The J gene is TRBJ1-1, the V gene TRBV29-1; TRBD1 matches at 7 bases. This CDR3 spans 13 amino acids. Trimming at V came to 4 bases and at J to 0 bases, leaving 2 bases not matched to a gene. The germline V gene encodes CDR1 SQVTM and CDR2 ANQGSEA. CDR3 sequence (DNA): TGCAGCGTTGTACAGGGGATGAACACTGAAGCTTTCTTT. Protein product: CSVVQGMNTEAFF.

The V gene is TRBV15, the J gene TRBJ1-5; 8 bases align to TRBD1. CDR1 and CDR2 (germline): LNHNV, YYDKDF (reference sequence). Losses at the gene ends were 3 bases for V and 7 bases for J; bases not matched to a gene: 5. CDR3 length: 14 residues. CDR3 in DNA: TGTGCCACCAGCAGCGACAGGGGAAACCAGCCCCAGCATTTT. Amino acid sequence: CATSSDRGNQPQHF.

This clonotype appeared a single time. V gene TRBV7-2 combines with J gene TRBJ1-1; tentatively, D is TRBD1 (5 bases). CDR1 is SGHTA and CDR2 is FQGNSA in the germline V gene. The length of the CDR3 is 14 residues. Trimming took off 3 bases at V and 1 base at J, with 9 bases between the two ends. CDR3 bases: TGTGCCAGCAGCTTTTTGACAGCGAACACTGAAGCTTTCTTT. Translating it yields CASSFLTANTEAFF.

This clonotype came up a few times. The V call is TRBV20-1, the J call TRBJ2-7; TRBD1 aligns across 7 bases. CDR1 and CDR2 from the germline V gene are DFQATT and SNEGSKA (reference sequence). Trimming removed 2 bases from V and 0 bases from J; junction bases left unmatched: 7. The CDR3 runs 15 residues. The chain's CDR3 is CSARPPQGSSYEQYF. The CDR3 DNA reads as TGCAGTGCTAGACCTCCACAGGGGTCCTCCTACGAGCAGTACTTC.

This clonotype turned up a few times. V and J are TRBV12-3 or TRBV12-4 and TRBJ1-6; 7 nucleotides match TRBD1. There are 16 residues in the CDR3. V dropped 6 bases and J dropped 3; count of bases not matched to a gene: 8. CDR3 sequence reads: CASSPHRGGYNSPLHF. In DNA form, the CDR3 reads TGTGCCAGCAGCCCTCACAGGGGCGGCTATAATTCACCCCTCCACTTT.

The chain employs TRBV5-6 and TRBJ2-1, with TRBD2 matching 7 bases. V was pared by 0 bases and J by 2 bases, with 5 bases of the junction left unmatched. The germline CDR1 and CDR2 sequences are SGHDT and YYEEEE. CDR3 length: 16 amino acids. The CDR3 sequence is CASSLVSSGPYNEQFF. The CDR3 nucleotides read TGTGCCAGCAGCTTGGTTTCTAGCGGCCCCTACAATGAGCAGTTCTTC.

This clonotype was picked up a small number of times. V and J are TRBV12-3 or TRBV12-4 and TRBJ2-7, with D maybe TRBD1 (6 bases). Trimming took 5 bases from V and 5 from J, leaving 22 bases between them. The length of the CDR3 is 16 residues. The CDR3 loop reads CASSPGDLLVYDEQYF. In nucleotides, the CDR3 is TGTGCCAGCAGTCCAGGGGACCTCCTCGTCTATGACGAGCAGTACTTC.

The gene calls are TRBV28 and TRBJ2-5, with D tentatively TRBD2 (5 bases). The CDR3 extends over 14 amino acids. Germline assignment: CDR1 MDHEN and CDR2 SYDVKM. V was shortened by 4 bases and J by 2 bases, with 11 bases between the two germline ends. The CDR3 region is CASSSTPGQETQYF. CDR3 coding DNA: TGTGCCAGCAGTTCCACCCCGGGGCAAGAGACCCAGTACTTC.

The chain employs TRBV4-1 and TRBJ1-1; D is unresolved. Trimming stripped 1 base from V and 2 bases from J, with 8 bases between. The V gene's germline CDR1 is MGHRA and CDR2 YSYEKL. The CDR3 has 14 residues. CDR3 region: CASSQVPDNTEAFF. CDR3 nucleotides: TGCGCCAGCAGCCAAGTTCCCGACAACACTGAAGCTTTCTTT.

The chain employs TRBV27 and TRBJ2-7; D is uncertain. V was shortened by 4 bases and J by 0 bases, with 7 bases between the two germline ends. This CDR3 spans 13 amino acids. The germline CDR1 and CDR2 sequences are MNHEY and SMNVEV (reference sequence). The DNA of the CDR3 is TGTGCCAGCAGTTATATGAGCTCCTACGAGCAGTACTTC. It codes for CASSYMSSYEQYF.

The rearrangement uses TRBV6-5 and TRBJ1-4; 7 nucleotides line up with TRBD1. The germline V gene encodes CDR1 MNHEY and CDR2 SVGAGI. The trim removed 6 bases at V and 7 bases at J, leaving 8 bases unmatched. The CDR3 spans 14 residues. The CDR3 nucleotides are TGTGCCAGCAGCTCCAGACAGGGAGGTGAAAAACTGTTTTTT. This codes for CASSSRQGGEKLFF.

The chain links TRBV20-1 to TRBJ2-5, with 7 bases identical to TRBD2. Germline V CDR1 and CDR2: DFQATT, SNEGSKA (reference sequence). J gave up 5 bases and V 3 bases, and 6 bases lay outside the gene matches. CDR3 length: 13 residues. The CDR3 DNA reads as TGCAGTGCTAGCCGGGGGGATGACGAGACCCAGTACTTC. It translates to CSASRGDDETQYF.

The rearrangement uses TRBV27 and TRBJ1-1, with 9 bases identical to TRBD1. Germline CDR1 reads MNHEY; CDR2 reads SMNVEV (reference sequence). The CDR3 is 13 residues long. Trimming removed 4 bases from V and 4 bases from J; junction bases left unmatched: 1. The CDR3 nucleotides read TGTGCCAGCAGTTCGACAGGGGGCACTGAAGCTTTCTTT. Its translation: CASSSTGGTEAFF.